This T cell receptor (beta chain) originates from a study of monozygotic twins with inflammatory bowel disease. Study results and caveats: Heterogeneous immunosuppressive treatment regimens may have introduced variability into patient repertoires. IBD patients shared fewer clonotypes with other individuals than healthy twins, especially patients with disease activity signs.

The unique tags termed UMIs, each holding a 6-nucleotide sample barcode, were added by means of template switching. TCRdb reprocessed the 5' RACE reads, keeping one entry per CDR3 protein, no DNA. This table lists about 450,000 distinct CDR3 sequences. As for this clonotype: Its antigen is unidentified.

Germline V gene lookup returns CDR1 SGHTA and CDR2 FQGNSA. The CDR3 is made up of 12 amino acids. Sequenced input: blood. This sequence joins TRBV7-2 and TRBJ1-3. The TCR was taken from a human donor with ulcerative colitis or Crohn's disease, or a healthy co-twin of an affected twin (not recorded which). CDR3 sequence: CASSFRGNTIYF.